This TCR beta chain comes out of a study of blood T cell repertoires in COVID-19. A note on this clone: At one of its ends the junction is not consistent with the germline gene, which may arise from a read error.

TCRdb keeps only in-frame clones here, not all; method: immunoSEQ multiplex PCR. In the table there are about 160,000 clones, roughly four fifths of which are singletons. CDR1 is SQVTM, CDR2 ANQGSEA, per germline. The length of the CDR3 is 16 residues. The sample was peripheral blood. This sequence joins TRBV29-1 and TRBJ1-2; TRBD1 aligns across 11 bases. The receptor was isolated from a man in his 60s with active or convalescent COVID-19. For the CDR3, the DNA is TGCAGCGTTGCTTGGGGACAGGGGGATCTGATCTATCGCTACACCTTC. This translates into CSVAWGQGDLIYRYTF.